The rows below give T cell receptor beta chains drawn from one sample of a study of T cell repertoires in cytomegalovirus infection. MiXCR, run by TCRdb on the reads, gives a single entry per CDR3 protein. The data show about 310,000 distinct CDR3 sequences, about a sixth seen once. The sequenced material came from PBMCs. The receptors originated from a human donor in good health (CMV status not recorded). Some clones in this sample may be carry-over from other donors' samples. The CDR3 runs from the conserved cysteine through the conserved F or W. The order of the fields is D gene, J gene, clone size, V gene, CDR3 DNA, CDR3 protein. D genes are given only for firm matches. Clone size is shown for a subset of rows, as once, few, many or a class of expanded clone.

d_call: NA
j_call: TRBJ1-1
clone_size: NA
v_call: TRBV12-3/TRBV12-4
cdr3_nt: TGTGCCAGCAGTTTACCGGGGACGCTGAACACTGAAGCTTTCTTT
cdr3_aa: CASSLPGTLNTEAFF

d_call: NA
j_call: TRBJ2-3
clone_size: NA
v_call: TRBV11-2
cdr3_nt: TGTGCCAGCAGCTTAGAAACTAGCTTCTTGTGGACAGATACGCAGTATTTT
cdr3_aa: CASSLETSFLWTDTQYF

d_call: NA
j_call: TRBJ2-1
clone_size: NA
v_call: TRBV4-1
cdr3_nt: TGCGCCAGCAGCCACCCCGGGGGAGGCGAGCAGTTCTTC
cdr3_aa: CASSHPGGGEQFF

d_call: NA
j_call: TRBJ2-1
clone_size: NA
v_call: TRBV19
cdr3_nt: TGTGCCAGTAGTATCGCGGACTACTCCTACAATGAGCAGTTCTTC
cdr3_aa: CASSIADYSYNEQFF

d_call: NA
j_call: TRBJ2-3
clone_size: NA
v_call: TRBV13
cdr3_nt: TGTGCCAGCAGCTTAGGCCGTTTAACAGGGAAACTTAGCACAGATACGCAGTATTTT
cdr3_aa: CASSLGRLTGKLSTDTQYF

d_call: NA
j_call: TRBJ2-1
clone_size: many
v_call: TRBV7-2
cdr3_nt: TGTGCCAGCAGCTTTAGGTCAACAGGGGAGGGCAATGAGCAGTTCTTC
cdr3_aa: CASSFRSTGEGNEQFF

d_call: NA
j_call: TRBJ2-2
clone_size: many
v_call: TRBV6-5
cdr3_nt: TGTGCCAGCAGTTACTCGACAGGAGAGGGATCCGGGGAGCTGTTTTTT
cdr3_aa: CASSYSTGEGSGELFF

d_call: TRBD2
j_call: TRBJ2-7
clone_size: few
v_call: TRBV7-9
cdr3_nt: TGTGCCAGCAGCCCCCGGACTAGCGGACACGAGCAGTACTTC
cdr3_aa: CASSPRTSGHEQYF

d_call: NA
j_call: TRBJ1-3
clone_size: many
v_call: TRBV2
cdr3_nt: TGTGCCAGCAGTGTAGAAGGAGGCTCTGGAAACACCATATATTTT
cdr3_aa: CASSVEGGSGNTIYF

d_call: TRBD1
j_call: TRBJ2-2
clone_size: many
v_call: TRBV25-1
cdr3_nt: TGTGCCAGCAGTGAATTCCGGACCGGGACAGGGGACACCGGGGAGCTGTTTTTT
cdr3_aa: CASSEFRTGTGDTGELFF

d_call: NA
j_call: TRBJ2-2
clone_size: NA
v_call: TRBV15
cdr3_nt: TGTGCCACCAGCAGAGCAGACAGGAACACCGGGGAGCTGTTTTTT
cdr3_aa: CATSRADRNTGELFF

d_call: NA
j_call: TRBJ2-5
clone_size: few
v_call: TRBV6-1
cdr3_nt: TGTGCCAGCAGTCGACACATAACGGCAGAGACCCAGTACTTC
cdr3_aa: CASSRHITAETQYF

d_call: TRBD1
j_call: TRBJ1-1
clone_size: few
v_call: TRBV12-3/TRBV12-4
cdr3_nt: TGTGCCAGCAGATCTGGAGGGACAGGGGGCCACACTGAAGCTTTCTTT
cdr3_aa: CASRSGGTGGHTEAFF

d_call: NA
j_call: TRBJ1-2
clone_size: few
v_call: TRBV7-9
cdr3_nt: TGTGCCAGCAGCCGAGTTAGGGCCGGAGGCTACACCTTC
cdr3_aa: CASSRVRAGGYTF

d_call: TRBD1
j_call: TRBJ1-1
clone_size: NA
v_call: TRBV7-9
cdr3_nt: TGTGCCACGACAGGGGGATCGGGTACTGAAGCTTTCTTT
cdr3_aa: CATTGGSGTEAFF

d_call: TRBD1
j_call: TRBJ2-7
clone_size: once
v_call: TRBV20-1
cdr3_nt: TGCAGTGCTAGTGGCGACAGGGGGCCCTACGAGCAGTACTTC
cdr3_aa: CSASGDRGPYEQYF

d_call: TRBD1
j_call: TRBJ2-7
clone_size: many
v_call: TRBV4-3
cdr3_nt: TGCGCCAGCAGCCCGAGACAGGGGGCTTTCTACGAGCAGTACTTC
cdr3_aa: CASSPRQGAFYEQYF

d_call: NA
j_call: TRBJ2-1
clone_size: NA
v_call: TRBV6-5
cdr3_nt: TGTGCCAGCAGTTCAGACTCAGGGGTAGGGCAGTTCTTC
cdr3_aa: CASSSDSGVGQFF

d_call: NA
j_call: TRBJ1-3
clone_size: many
v_call: TRBV11-2
cdr3_nt: TGTGCCAGCAGCTTGGCCGGGACCACCGGAAACACCATATATTTT
cdr3_aa: CASSLAGTTGNTIYF

d_call: TRBD2
j_call: TRBJ2-1
clone_size: NA
v_call: TRBV5-5
cdr3_nt: TGTGCCAGCAGCTTAAGGCCCGGGGGGGCCTCTGGTAATGAGCAGTTCTTC
cdr3_aa: CASSLRPGGASGNEQFF

d_call: TRBD2
j_call: TRBJ2-1
clone_size: NA
v_call: TRBV3-1
cdr3_nt: TGTGCCAGCAGCCAAGTCCGGATGGCGGGGGGCTACAATGAGCAGTTCTTC
cdr3_aa: CASSQVRMAGGYNEQFF

d_call: NA
j_call: TRBJ2-3
clone_size: many
v_call: TRBV7-2
cdr3_nt: TGTGCCAGCCCGGAAGGGGGATCTAGCACAGATACGCAGTATTTT
cdr3_aa: CASPEGGSSTDTQYF

d_call: NA
j_call: TRBJ2-7
clone_size: NA
v_call: TRBV4-3
cdr3_nt: TGCGCCAGCAGCCAGGCGGACGGAGCGCCCTACGAGCAGTACTTC
cdr3_aa: CASSQADGAPYEQYF

d_call: NA
j_call: TRBJ2-7
clone_size: NA
v_call: TRBV5-8
cdr3_nt: TGTGCCAGCAGCTTGGCCGGACAGACATACGAGCAGTACTTC
cdr3_aa: CASSLAGQTYEQYF

d_call: NA
j_call: TRBJ2-5
clone_size: few
v_call: TRBV10-3
cdr3_nt: TGTGCCAGCGCGGGACTCCCGGCGGAGACCCAGTACTTC
cdr3_aa: CASAGLPAETQYF

d_call: TRBD2
j_call: TRBJ2-7
clone_size: many
v_call: TRBV7-2
cdr3_nt: TGTGCCAGCAGCCTAGATTGGGGGGGCTACGAGCAGTACTTC
cdr3_aa: CASSLDWGGYEQYF

d_call: NA
j_call: TRBJ1-3
clone_size: many
v_call: TRBV7-2
cdr3_nt: TGTGCCAGCAGCTTAAACCAGGGACCCACCGGTGGAAACACCATATATTTT
cdr3_aa: CASSLNQGPTGGNTIYF

d_call: TRBD1
j_call: TRBJ1-3
clone_size: NA
v_call: TRBV27
cdr3_nt: TGTGCCAGCAGTCCTCGACAGGGGCGATCTGGAAACACCATATATTTT
cdr3_aa: CASSPRQGRSGNTIYF

d_call: NA
j_call: TRBJ1-5
clone_size: many
v_call: TRBV4-1
cdr3_nt: TGCGCCAGCAGCCATCAAACCTCGCTCGGTCAGCCCCAGCATTTT
cdr3_aa: CASSHQTSLGQPQHF

d_call: TRBD1
j_call: TRBJ1-4
clone_size: NA
v_call: TRBV15
cdr3_nt: TGTGCCACCAGCACGGACAGGGGGCTTAAGTATGAAAAACTGTTTTTT
cdr3_aa: CATSTDRGLKYEKLFF

d_call: TRBD1
j_call: TRBJ1-1
clone_size: few
v_call: TRBV27
cdr3_nt: TGTGCCAGCAGTTTAAGGTTCAGGGGGCGCGGGACTGAAGCTTTCTTT
cdr3_aa: CASSLRFRGRGTEAFF

d_call: NA
j_call: TRBJ2-1
clone_size: few
v_call: TRBV7-8
cdr3_nt: TGTGCCAGCAGCTTAGGCATCGGGGACAACCCCTACAATGAGCAGTTCTTC
cdr3_aa: CASSLGIGDNPYNEQFF